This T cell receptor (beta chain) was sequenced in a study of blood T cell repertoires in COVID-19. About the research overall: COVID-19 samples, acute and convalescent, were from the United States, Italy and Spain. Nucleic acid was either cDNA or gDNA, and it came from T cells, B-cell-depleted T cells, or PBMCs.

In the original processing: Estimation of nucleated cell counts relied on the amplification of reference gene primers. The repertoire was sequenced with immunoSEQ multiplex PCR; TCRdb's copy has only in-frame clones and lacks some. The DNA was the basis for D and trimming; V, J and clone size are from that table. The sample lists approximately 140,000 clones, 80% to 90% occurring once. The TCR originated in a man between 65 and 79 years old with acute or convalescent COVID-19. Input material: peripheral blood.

The DNA for the CDR3 is TGTGCCACCCGCCCGAGGATTATAACTAGCACAGATACGCAGTATTTT. Translation gives CATRPRIITSTDTQYF. This rearrangement joins TRBV28 to TRBJ2-3; D gene unclear. The CDR3 is made up of 16 amino acids. Trimming took off 10 bases at V and 0 bases at J, with 20 bases between the two ends. Germline-derived CDR1 and CDR2 are MDHEN and SYDVKM.